Each of the 24 T cell receptor beta chains below was sequenced from the same sample in a study of CD8 T cells in ankylosing spondylitis (dated by TCRdb to 2015 to 2018). What the study reported, not specific to this receptor: Blood from ankylosing spondylitis patients appeared to be characterized by a TCR beta motif composed of 7 to 9 highly homologous amino acid variants.

Library preparation used 5' RACE. The instrument given in TCRdb is Illumina HiSeq 2500. TCRdb cleaned the public reads at Q25 with fastp, built clones with MiXCR and kept in-frame beta chains. Every distinct CDR3 protein forms one entry, paired with its most common genes and DNA. Here the sample has 470,000 or so distinct CDR3 sequences; roughly a quarter occur a single time. 0.89% of the sample belongs to the ten largest clones. For these receptors, no antigen is known. The sequenced material came from blood, either unsorted or a sorted T cell fraction (not recorded which). Receptors were obtained from a male donor with ankylosing spondylitis.

The chain employs TRBV5-1 and TRBJ2-2; the D gene is possibly TRBD1 (5 bases). The germline V gene has CDR1 SGHRS and CDR2 YFSETQ. V was trimmed by 0 bases and J by 1 base, leaving 16 bases between them. The CDR3 consists of 18 residues. CDR3 sequence: CASSLESDRTLNTGELFF. For the CDR3, the DNA is TGCGCCAGCAGCTTGGAAAGTGACAGAACTTTGAACACCGGGGAGCTGTTTTTT.

In this sample, this clonotype turned up a few times. The J gene is TRBJ2-7, the V gene TRBV27; D is unresolved. Trimming left V 3 bases short and J 3 bases short, with 9 bases between. CDR3 length: 13 amino acids. CDR1 MNHEY and CDR2 SMNVEV come from the germline V gene (reference sequence). Here the CDR3 DNA reads TGTGCCAGCAGTTTGAAACGGCACTACGAGCAGTACGTC. This translates into CASSLKRHYEQYV.

In this sample, this clonotype turned up a few times. V gene TRBV12-3 or TRBV12-4 combines with J gene TRBJ1-3; no definite D call. Trimming took 3 bases from V and 6 from J, leaving 6 bases between them. The CDR3 contains 12 residues. The CDR3 DNA is TGTGCCAGCAGTTTTGGACCAAACACCATATATTTT. It translates to CASSFGPNTIYF.

This clonotype was seen repeatedly, ten times or more. The chain uses TRBV4-2 and TRBJ2-4; D not resolved. V was pared by 3 bases and J by 0 bases, with 6 bases between. The germline gives CDR1 LGHNA, CDR2 YNFKEQ. The CDR3 has 14 amino acids. DNA for the CDR3: TGTGCCAGCAGCCAGAATTTAGCCAAAAACATTCAGTACTTC. It translates to CASSQNLAKNIQYF.

The chain joins TRBV3-1 to TRBJ1-5; unclear D gene. The germline V gene encodes CDR1 LGHDT and CDR2 YNNKEL (reference sequence). CDR3 size: 15 residues. V was pared by 0 bases and J by 5 bases, with 11 bases between. CDR3: CASSQDLGEDQPQHF. The CDR3 nucleotides read TGTGCCAGCAGCCAAGATCTTGGGGAGGATCAGCCCCAGCATTTT.

The CDR3 DNA reads TGTGCCAGCAGCTCGGGGGAAGCGGGAAGCACAGATACGCAGTATTTT. This gives the protein CASSSGEAGSTDTQYF. This chain uses TRBV7-9 with TRBJ2-3, with 7 bases lining up with TRBD2. The CDR3 extends over 16 amino acids. The junction had 7 bases not matched to a gene; V was cut back by 4 bases and J by 0 bases. From germline, CDR1 is SEHNR and CDR2 FQNEAQ (reference sequence). The variable domain in full, with the rest retrieved from reference TRBV7-9 and TRBJ2-3, is DTGVSQNPRHKITKRGQNVTFRCDPISEHNRLYWYRQTLGQGPEFLTYFQNEAQLEKSRLLSDRFSAERPKGSFSTLEIQRTEQGDSAMYLCASSSGEAGSTDTQYFGPGTRLTVL.

This chain joins TRBV10-2 and TRBJ1-5; no clear D. CDR1 is WSHSY, CDR2 SAAADI, per germline. The ends were cut back, 3 bases at V and 1 base at J, with 7 bases in the middle. The CDR3 loop spans 14 amino acids. The CDR3 nucleotides are TGCGCCAGCAGTGATGGGGTAAGCAATCAGCCCCAGCATTTT. The encoded protein is CASSDGVSNQPQHF.

This chain connects TRBV20-1 to TRBJ2-3; D is undetermined. This CDR3 has 13 residues. Trimming pared 4 bases from V and 6 bases from J, leaving 14 bases between. CDR1 DFQATT and CDR2 SNEGSKA come from the germline V gene (reference sequence). CDR3: CSAKKSRVDTQYF. The CDR3 DNA sequence: TGCAGTGCTAAGAAATCTCGGGTGGATACGCAGTATTTT.

The sample holds a few counts of this clonotype. CDR3 in DNA: TGTGCCAGCGAAGAATCCGGAGCCTACGAGCAGTACTTC. Protein: CASEESGAYEQYF. The V call is TRBV13, the J call TRBJ2-7; D not resolved. This CDR3 has 13 amino acids. V dropped 8 bases and J dropped 2 bases, with 13 bases sitting between them. Per the germline V gene, CDR1 is PRHDT and CDR2 is FYEKMQ (reference sequence).

This chain links TRBV7-2 with TRBJ1-5; D not certain. Trimming cost V 2 bases and J 4 bases, with 9 bases left between them. The V gene's germline CDR1 is SGHTA and CDR2 FQGNSA. The CDR3 contains 14 residues. The chain's CDR3 is CASSLSQTNQPQHF. In DNA, the CDR3 is TGTGCCAGCAGCTTATCACAGACTAATCAGCCCCAGCATTTT. The full variable domain, its missing parts supplied by reference TRBV7-2 and TRBJ1-5, is GAGVSQSPSNKVTEKGKDVELRCDPISGHTALYWYRQSLGQGLEFLIYFQGNSAPDKSGLPSDRFSAERTGGSVSTLTIQRTQQEDSAVYLCASSLSQTNQPQHFGDGTRLSIL.

This clonotype has only a few counts. This rearrangement joins TRBV6-1 to TRBJ1-5; no firm D call. Between the trimmed V and J ends, which lost 3 bases and 2 bases, there was a span of 11 bases. Germline lookup yields CDR1 MNHNS and CDR2 SASEGT. The CDR3 is made up of 15 amino acids. The CDR3 DNA follows: TGTGCCAGCAGTGACGCGGGTATCGGCAATCAGCCCCAGCATTTT. Amino acid sequence: CASSDAGIGNQPQHF.

The J gene is TRBJ2-3, the V gene TRBV7-2, with TRBD1 matching 10 bases. This CDR3 has 16 residues. CDR1 and CDR2 from the germline V gene are SGHTA and FQGNSA. With V trimmed by 0 bases and J by 2 bases, 2 bases remained unmatched. Written as DNA, the CDR3 is TGTGCCAGCAGCTTAGCGGGACAGGGGAACACAGATACGCAGTATTTT. It translates to CASSLAGQGNTDTQYF.

J is TRBJ1-4 and V is TRBV29-1; D is possibly TRBD1 (5 bases). The CDR3 length is 14 residues. V shed 0 bases and J shed 8 bases, with 13 bases lying between them. The germline V gene has CDR1 SQVTM and CDR2 ANQGSEA. The chain's CDR3 is CSVEDRQGGEKLFF. The CDR3 coding sequence is TGCAGCGTTGAAGATCGCCAGGGTGGCGAAAAACTGTTTTTT.

This clonotype has ten or more counts. V usage is TRBV29-1 and J usage is TRBJ2-1; 11 bases agree with TRBD2. CDR3 length: 13 residues. The V gene end was trimmed by 3 bases and the J gene end by 7 bases; junction bases not matched to a gene: 2. Germline CDR1 SQVTM, CDR2 ANQGSEA. The CDR3 is CSVETSGINEQFF. For the CDR3, the DNA is TGCAGCGTTGAGACTAGCGGGATTAATGAGCAGTTCTTC.

This clonotype has a count of ten or more. The gene calls are TRBV12-3 or TRBV12-4 and TRBJ2-1; TRBD2 matches at 12 bases. The CDR3 loop spans 16 amino acids. The ends lost 1 base at V and 5 bases at J; junction bases unmatched: 3. The CDR3 protein is CASSLGLAGAHNEQFF. Written as DNA, the CDR3 is TGTGCCAGCAGTTTAGGACTAGCGGGAGCCCACAATGAGCAGTTCTTC.

This sequence joins TRBV2 and TRBJ1-5; no reliable D call. The V end lost 3 bases, the J end lost 7 bases, and 13 bases lay between the germline ends. Germline CDR1 SNHLY, CDR2 FYNNEI. The length of the CDR3 is 14 residues. The CDR3 DNA reads as TGTGCCAGCAGTGAGCGGGATAGTAGACAGCCCCAGCATTTT. The encoded protein is CASSERDSRQPQHF.

This clonotype was detected only a few times. J is TRBJ2-3 and V is TRBV25-1, with D maybe TRBD2 (5 bases). The germline CDR1 and CDR2 sequences are MGHDK and SYGVNS. The CDR3 runs 16 residues. Trimming left V 0 bases short and J 4 bases short, with 14 bases between. Written as DNA, the CDR3 is TGTGCCAGCAGTGAATATGAGGGTTGGCGCGCAGATACGCAGTATTTT. This sequence encodes CASSEYEGWRADTQYF. The full variable domain, rest sourced from reference TRBV25-1 and TRBJ2-3, is EADIYQTPRYLVIGTGKKITLECSQTMGHDKMYWYQQDPGMELHLIHYSYGVNSTEKGDLSSESTVSRIRTEHFPLTLESARPSHTSQYLCASSEYEGWRADTQYFGPGTRLTVL.

This chain links TRBV5-1 with TRBJ2-3, with TRBD1 identical over 8 bases. Germline V gives CDR1 SGHRS, CDR2 YFSETQ. The trim removed 6 bases at V and 1 base at J, leaving 4 bases unmatched. The CDR3 covers 14 residues. The DNA of the CDR3 is TGCGCCAGCAAATTGGACAGGGGCACAGATACGCAGTATTTT. This gives the protein CASKLDRGTDTQYF.

This clonotype was counted between two and nine times. The V and J genes are TRBV12-3 or TRBV12-4 and TRBJ1-5; 8 positions agree with TRBD1. The ends lost 7 bases at V and 5 bases at J; junction bases unmatched: 7. This CDR3 region has 14 residues. CDR3 sequence: CASTDDRGDQPQHF. In nucleotides, the CDR3 is TGTGCCAGCACCGACGACAGGGGTGATCAGCCCCAGCATTTT.

This clonotype was detected only a few times. This chain uses TRBV4-2 with TRBJ1-2, with a tentative D call TRBD1 (6 bases). Germline CDR1 and CDR2: LGHNA and YNFKEQ. Trimming took off 1 base at V and 4 bases at J, with 19 bases between the two ends. The CDR3 sequence is 17 residues long. In DNA form, the CDR3 reads TGTGCCAGCAGCCAAGTCTCTGTCCACAGGGTGGGCTATGGCTACACCTTC. Residues: CASSQVSVHRVGYGYTF.

The chain combines TRBV29-1 with TRBJ1-1; D call uncertain. Germline V gives CDR1 SQVTM, CDR2 ANQGSEA. The CDR3 has 13 amino acids. With 5 bases removed from V and 0 bases from J, the gap between germline ends came to 10 bases. Written as DNA, the CDR3 is TGCAGCGTTCTCTACAGATTGAACACTGAAGCTTTCTTT. This codes for CSVLYRLNTEAFF.

This clonotype showed up just a few times. The rearrangement joins TRBV5-1 to TRBJ2-3; tentatively, D is TRBD2 (5 bases). Germline lookup yields CDR1 SGHRS and CDR2 YFSETQ. The CDR3 spans 14 residues. Trimming removed 5 bases at V and 6 bases at J, with 16 bases between. CDR3 residues: CASRSVAGKDTQYF. Here the CDR3 DNA reads TGCGCCAGCAGATCAGTAGCCGGGAAGGATACGCAGTATTTT.

This clonotype was observed a few times. The chain employs TRBV20-1 and TRBJ2-1; a weak D match, TRBD1 (6 bases). V was clipped by 4 bases and J by 2 bases, with 12 bases between them. This CDR3 is 14 amino acids long. CDR1 and CDR2 (germline): DFQATT, SNEGSKA (reference sequence). The CDR3 loop is CSANTGSPYNEQFF. The DNA for the CDR3 is TGCAGTGCTAACACAGGGTCGCCCTACAATGAGCAGTTCTTC.

V is TRBV5-1 and J is TRBJ1-1, with D unresolved. This CDR3 has 14 amino acids. Germline V gene sequence: CDR1 SGHRS, CDR2 YFSETQ. V lost 0 bases and J lost 1, with 7 bases in between. CDR3 sequence (DNA): TGCGCCAGCAGCTTGGTTGCGTCGAACACTGAAGCTTTCTTT. This sequence encodes CASSLVASNTEAFF.